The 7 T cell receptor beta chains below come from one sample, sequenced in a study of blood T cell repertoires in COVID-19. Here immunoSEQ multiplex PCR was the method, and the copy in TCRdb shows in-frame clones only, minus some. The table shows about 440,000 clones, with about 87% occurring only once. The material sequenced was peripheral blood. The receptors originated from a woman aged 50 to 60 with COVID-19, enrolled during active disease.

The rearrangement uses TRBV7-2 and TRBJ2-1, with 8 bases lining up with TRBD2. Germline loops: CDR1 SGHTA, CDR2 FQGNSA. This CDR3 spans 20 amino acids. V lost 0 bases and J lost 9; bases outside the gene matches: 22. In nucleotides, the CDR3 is TGTGCCAGCAGCTTAGCGGGGCCTCATAGCGGGGAGACAGGATTGAGTGAGCAGTTCTTC. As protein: CASSLAGPHSGETGLSEQFF.

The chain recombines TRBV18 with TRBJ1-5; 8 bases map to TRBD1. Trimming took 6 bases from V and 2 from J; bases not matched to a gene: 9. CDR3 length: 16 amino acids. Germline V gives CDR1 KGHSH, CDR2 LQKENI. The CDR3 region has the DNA TGTGCCAGCTCGGACACCAGGGGGCAGGGCAATCAGCCCCAGCATTTT. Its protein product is CASSDTRGQGNQPQHF.

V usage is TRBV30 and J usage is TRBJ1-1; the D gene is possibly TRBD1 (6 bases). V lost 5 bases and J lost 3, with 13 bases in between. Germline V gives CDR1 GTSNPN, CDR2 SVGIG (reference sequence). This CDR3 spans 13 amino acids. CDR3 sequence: CAWGGAAYTEAFF. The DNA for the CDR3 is TGTGCCTGGGGGGGGGCAGCCTACACTGAAGCTTTCTTT.

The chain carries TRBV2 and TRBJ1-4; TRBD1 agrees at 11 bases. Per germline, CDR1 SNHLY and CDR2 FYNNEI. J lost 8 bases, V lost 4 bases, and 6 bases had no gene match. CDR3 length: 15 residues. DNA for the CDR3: TGTGCCAGCAGTGCGGACAGGGGGCAAGAGGAAAAACTGTTTTTT. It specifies CASSADRGQEEKLFF.

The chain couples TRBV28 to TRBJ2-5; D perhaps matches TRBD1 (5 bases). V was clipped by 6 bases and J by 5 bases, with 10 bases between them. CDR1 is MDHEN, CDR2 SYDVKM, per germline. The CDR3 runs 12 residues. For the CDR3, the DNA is TGTGCCAGCAGCCCAGGGTACGAGACCCAGTACTTC. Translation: CASSPGYETQYF.

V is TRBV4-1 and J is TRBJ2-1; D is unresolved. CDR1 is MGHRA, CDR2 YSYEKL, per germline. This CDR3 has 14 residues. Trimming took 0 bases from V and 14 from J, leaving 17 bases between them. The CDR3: CASSQESPTTKKFF. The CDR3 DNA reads TGCGCCAGCAGCCAAGAATCACCTACCACCAAAAAGTTCTTC.

CDR3 protein: CAISESMGGGPMNTEAFF. The CDR3 nucleotides read TGTGCCATCAGTGAGTCGATGGGGGGAGGGCCCATGAACACTGAAGCTTTCTTT. The chain employs TRBV10-3 and TRBJ1-1; maybe TRBD1 (5 bases). CDR3 length: 18 amino acids. Germline V gene sequence: CDR1 ENHRY, CDR2 SYGVKD. V lost 0 bases, J lost 0 bases, and 17 bases lay in between.